Listed below are T cell receptor beta chains from one sample, sequenced in a study of cytomegalovirus exposure and HLA in healthy donors. Assay: immunoSEQ multiplex PCR; the TCRdb copy retains only in-frame clones and omits some. The sample holds around 110,000 clones, about 10% seen once. What was sequenced was PBMCs. These TCRs come from a man aged 30 to 45 in good health and CMV-seronegative. Each CDR3 is given without its conserved first and last residue. D genes are given only for firm matches.

d_gene	v_gene	j_gene	CDR3aa
NA	TRBV4-1	TRBJ2-1	ASSHRAGSYNEQF
TRBD1	TRBV28	TRBJ2-1	ASSTGTASYNEQF
NA	TRBV7-2	TRBJ2-7	ASSSTSGTRSYEQY
NA	TRBV19	TRBJ2-2	ASIEDRNTGELF
NA	TRBV19	TRBJ1-1	ASSDRGNSNTEAF
TRBD1	TRBV19	TRBJ2-7	ASSIGRDRGRSSYEQY
NA	TRBV7-8	TRBJ2-2	ASSLPLTGRRAGELF
NA	TRBV10-2	TRBJ2-1	ASIRGYRDPYNEQF
NA	TRBV4-1	TRBJ2-5	ASSPKGDQETQY
NA	TRBV6-1	TRBJ1-1	ASSEGGAEAF
TRBD1	TRBV15	TRBJ1-1	ATSRKGQGGAF
TRBD2	TRBV6-4	TRBJ2-2	ASSATSGNFGELF
TRBD1	TRBV18	TRBJ1-4	ASSPDRGTTNEKLF
NA	TRBV7-2	TRBJ2-5	ASSLTGSLLQETQY
TRBD2	TRBV9	TRBJ2-1	ASSFRLAGVPPGWGEQF
NA	TRBV12-5	TRBJ1-1	ASGLQPMNTEAF
TRBD2	TRBV6-5	TRBJ2-1	ASSLSGRGNEQF
NA	TRBV2	TRBJ1-1	ASREAGRNENTEAF
NA	TRBV19	TRBJ2-1	ASSTSRGRSAGGSYNEQF
TRBD2	TRBV7-9	TRBJ2-5	AGGSGGARETQY
NA	TRBV4-3	TRBJ1-1	ASSQDRSAAF
TRBD2	TRBV18	TRBJ2-3	ASSPRGTSGHTDTQY
NA	TRBV5-8	TRBJ1-2	ASSTRLSYVNYGYT
NA	TRBV7-8	TRBJ2-5	ASSLEFQRETQY
NA	TRBV12-2	TRBJ2-6	ASRRGANVLT
NA	TRBV9	TRBJ1-3	ASSVEPDSGNTIY
TRBD1	TRBV14	TRBJ1-3	ASSPQGALGNTIY
NA	TRBV5-4	TRBJ2-7	ASSRPDRSSYEQY
NA	TRBV18	TRBJ1-1	ASSPNPGQNTEAF
TRBD1	TRBV5-1	TRBJ1-2	ASSLWRQGGNYGYT
TRBD1	TRBV6-5	TRBJ2-5	ASSPRDRGRKTQY
TRBD1	TRBV19	TRBJ1-2	ASSPRDRESYGYT
TRBD2	TRBV7-2	TRBJ2-1	ASSLWAGVLSYNEQF
TRBD2	TRBV13	TRBJ2-7	ASSATPGFSGTSGSYEQY
TRBD2	TRBV10-3	TRBJ2-7	AINLREGYEQY
NA	TRBV29-1	TRBJ1-2	SVPGTKNYGYT
NA	TRBV10-1	TRBJ2-2	ATSVGRYTGELF
TRBD1	TRBV7-9	TRBJ1-5	ASSLTGGHQPQH
NA	TRBV14	TRBJ1-1	ASNGQGLSEAF
TRBD2	TRBV5-1	TRBJ2-1	ASSKLPGLAGGYNEQF
TRBD1	TRBV5-1	TRBJ2-1	ASSLGGQGLGNEQF
NA	TRBV19	TRBJ2-1	ASSMRAEIYNEQF
NA	TRBV10-1	TRBJ1-3	ASSESRGGAGNTIY
NA	TRBV20-1	TRBJ2-5	SARGGTQY
NA	TRBV5-4	TRBJ2-2	ASSLSGYTGELF
NA	TRBV29-1	NA	SAGGLSQYEQY
TRBD1	TRBV5-6	TRBJ1-5	ASRCVRGQVQPQH
NA	TRBV18	TRBJ2-2	ASSWTDTNTGELF
NA	TRBV10-2	TRBJ2-5	ASSSSRGETQY
NA	TRBV4-1	TRBJ1-3	ASSQSPPGNSGNTIY
NA	TRBV7-2	TRBJ2-7	ASSPYRGGVYEQY